This T cell receptor beta chain was retrieved from a study of beta chain features in type 1 diabetes. The study, taken as a whole, reports: People with Type 1 diabetes carried modestly yet significantly shorter TCRB CDR3s in all four CD4+ subsets.

Expressed TCRB transcripts were sequenced after all isolated RNA was converted to cDNA. The table came from immunoSEQ multiplex PCR; TCRdb's copy has only in-frame clones and leaves some out. The table lists about 740,000 clones, roughly 13% of them singletons, with approximately 0.022% in the top ten. This clone came up a few times. Its antigen is undetermined. The clonotype originates from a young man with type 1 diabetes. What was sequenced was naive CD4+ T cells from blood.

CDR3 in amino acids: CASSLTGLYSPLHF. The CDR3 DNA follows: TGTGCCAGCTCACTTACAGGGCTCTATTCACCCCTCCACTTT. This rearrangement joins TRBV18 to TRBJ1-6, with TRBD1 as a possible D gene (6 bases). With 4 bases removed from V and 8 bases from J, the gap between germline ends came to 12 bases. CDR1 is KGHSH, CDR2 LQKENI, per germline. The CDR3 runs 14 residues.